This T cell receptor (beta chain) was retrieved from a study of blood T cell repertoires in COVID-19. Study-level background: PBMCs, B-cell-depleted T cells, or T cells provided the cDNA or gDNA that made up the material.

TCRdb keeps only in-frame clones here, not all; method: immunoSEQ multiplex PCR. The table lists about 480,000 clones, approximately 88% of them singletons. The CDR3 sequence is 17 residues long. Between the trimmed V and J ends, which lost 1 base and 1 base, there was a span of 16 bases. The germline CDR1 and CDR2 sequences are SGHNT and YENEEA. Participants were aged about 18 to 100 years, lived in 25 or so US areas, and enrolled virtually. V usage is TRBV11-3 and J usage is TRBJ2-5; possibly TRBD1 for D (6 bases). What was sequenced was PBMCs or T cells enriched from blood (not recorded which). This clonotype originated in a woman aged 40 to 49 who had recovered from COVID-19. The CDR3 coding sequence is TGTGCCAGCAGCTTAGGGACCCGAGGGGGTTTCCAAGAGACCCAGTACTTC. Translated, it gives CASSLGTRGGFQETQYF.